This T cell receptor beta chain was sequenced in a study of Ad26.COV2.S vaccination and SARS-CoV-2 variants. The treatment: about 20 received Ad26.COV2.S at low or high dose, single or two shots; 5 received placebo; per-sample allocation not given. Sampling occurred on day 63 after the first vaccine or placebo injection. Germline V gene sequence: CDR1 LNHNV, CDR2 YYDKDF (reference sequence). This CDR3 has 15 residues. Trimming pared 0 bases from V and 2 bases from J, leaving 8 bases between. Sequenced by immunoSEQ multiplex PCR; TCRdb stores in-frame clones only, minus some. The sample carries roughly 380,000 clones, roughly 84% recorded once.

This sequence joins TRBV15 and TRBJ1-3; no definite D call. The sequence derives from a person between 18 and 59 years old who received the Ad26.COV2.S COVID-19 vaccine or a placebo. The source material was peripheral blood, sampled in a trial of Ad26.COV2.S vaccine versus placebo. CDR3 protein: CATSRDNGAGNTIYF. CDR3 bases: TGTGCCACCAGCAGAGATAATGGGGCTGGAAACACCATATATTTT.